The TCR beta chain under discussion was sequenced for a study of blood T cell repertoires in COVID-19. At the level of the study: Samples representing acute and convalescent COVID-19 were sourced from the United States, Italy and Spain.

Libraries were prepared by immunoSEQ multiplex PCR; TCRdb keeps only in-frame clonotypes and omits some of them. This table holds over 130,000 clones, approximately 86% found once. After removal of 4 bases from V and 3 bases from J, the junction contained 15 bases not matched to a gene. This CDR3 has 18 residues. CDR1 and CDR2 (germline): SGHDT, YYEEEE. The sample taken for sequencing was peripheral blood. The TCR comes from a man between 70 and 80 years old with acute or convalescent COVID-19. The chain combines TRBV5-6 with TRBJ2-3; the match to TRBD1 covers 9 bases. CDR3 sequence (DNA): TGTGCCAGCAGCCCGGGACAGGGCTTCGTCGAGGGAACAGATACGCAGTATTTT. Protein product: CASSPGQGFVEGTDTQYF.